This TCR beta chain was sequenced in a study of CD8 T cells in ankylosing spondylitis. In making TCR beta libraries, quantitative 5'-RACE with molecular barcodes was used. TCRdb reprocessed the 5' RACE reads via MiXCR and lists one record per CDR3 protein. Of approximately 250,000 distinct CDR3 sequences in the sample, roughly a quarter are singletons; the top ten hold approximately 0.61%. The CDR3 length is 15 residues. J was trimmed by 6 bases and V by 8 bases; bases with no gene match: 14. Per germline, CDR1 SQVTM and CDR2 ANQGSEA. This clonotype has ten or more counts. Its specificity is unknown. Whole-study findings and limits: Disease-linked clones reportedly showed significant enrichment in matched ankylosing spondylitis synovial fluid. In synovial fluid and blood from reactive arthritis, some motif variants were previously reported.

The sequence was obtained from a male donor with ankylosing spondylitis or in good health (not recorded which). Material for sequencing was blood, either unsorted or a sorted T cell fraction (not recorded which). The rearrangement uses TRBV29-1 and TRBJ2-3; the match to TRBD2 covers 10 bases. DNA for the CDR3: TGCAGCACCCGGAGTAGCGGGGGGTTGGGGGATACGCAGTATTTT. This sequence encodes CSTRSSGGLGDTQYF.